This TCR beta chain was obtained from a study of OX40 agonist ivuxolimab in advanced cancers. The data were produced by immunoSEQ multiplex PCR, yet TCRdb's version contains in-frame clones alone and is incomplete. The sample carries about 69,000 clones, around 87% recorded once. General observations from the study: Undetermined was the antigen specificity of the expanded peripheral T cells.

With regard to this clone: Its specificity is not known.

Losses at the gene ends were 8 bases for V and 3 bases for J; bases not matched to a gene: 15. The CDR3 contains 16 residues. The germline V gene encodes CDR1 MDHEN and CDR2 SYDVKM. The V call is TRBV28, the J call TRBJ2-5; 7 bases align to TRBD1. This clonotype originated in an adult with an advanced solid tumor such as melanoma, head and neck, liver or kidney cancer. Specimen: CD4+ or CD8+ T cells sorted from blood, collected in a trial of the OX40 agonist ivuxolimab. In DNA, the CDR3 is TGTGCCAGCGGGTTCGAAGAGGACAGGAGAGAAGAGACCCAGTACTTC. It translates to CASGFEEDRREETQYF.